These T cell receptor beta chains were read from a single sample in a study of T cells after posttransplantation cyclophosphamide. Sequencing was performed with immunoSEQ multiplex PCR; in TCRdb, only in-frame clones are kept and a portion is missing. The sample lists over 45,000 clones, none appearing once, the ten largest making up about 2%. Material: PBMCs. The receptors come from a man aged 40-50 years in good health, CMV-negative, and a related stem cell transplant donor. Each CDR3 is given with its conserved first and last residue.

V,length,CDR3
TRBV5-1,17,CASSSLDPGASVDEQFF
TRBV2,11,CASSVQQGAFF
TRBV2,15,CASSPDRVPGNTIYF
TRBV18,14,CASSTGTYYNEQFF
TRBV29-1,13,CSVRVQGLTEAFF
TRBV27,13,CASRFTGNTEAFF
TRBV7-9,15,CASSSPGGRDQPQHF
TRBV7-9,14,CASSLDFTSYEQYF
TRBV11-2,11,CASSHAHEQYF
TRBV5-1,16,CASSSQTGISGNTIYF
TRBV5-8,14,CASSLVGVRETQYF
TRBV6-1,15,CASSETGLAYGEQFF
TRBV28,17,CASFRPGTGGWDNEQFF
TRBV5-1,15,CASSFGTGSSYEQYF
TRBV4-1,13,CASSTYSNQPQHF
TRBV9,15,CASGAAGEPYNEQFF
TRBV7-9,16,CASSYLAGESTDTQYF
TRBV5-6,16,CASSLDRVSGANVLTF
TRBV5-4,15,CASSRSGQKNTEAFF
TRBV6-5,16,CASSYSRQGFGGELFF
TRBV7-8,14,CASSVRTVYNEQFF
TRBV6-5,11,CASSSPGTIYF
TRBV28,13,CASSLNRDSPLHF
TRBV5-6,16,CASSARTGGWITEAFF
TRBV7-9,13,CASSKFRFDTQYF
TRBV9,15,CASSPGQGRNQPQHF